The rows below give T cell receptor beta chains drawn from one sample of a study of blood T cell repertoires in COVID-19. Libraries were prepared by immunoSEQ multiplex PCR; TCRdb keeps only in-frame clonotypes and omits some of them. This table has approximately 88,000 clones, 80% appearing once. The sequenced sample was peripheral blood. These TCRs come from a woman older than 75 with acute or convalescent COVID-19. Each CDR3 is given with its conserved first and last residue. A D gene is named only where the DNA matches it firmly. Not all rows give a size; the values are once, few, many and, for expanded clones, a class.

J gene | D gene | V gene | clone size | CDR3 DNA | CDR3 protein
TRBJ1-3 | . | TRBV24-1 | . | TGTGCCACCAGTGATTCCAGGGAGGGTGGAAACACCATATATTTT | CATSDSREGGNTIYF
TRBJ1-2 | TRBD1 | TRBV2 | . | TGTGCCAGCAGGAGGGACAGGGACTATGGCTACACCTTC | CASRRDRDYGYTF
TRBJ2-7 | TRBD2 | TRBV7-2 | . | TGTGCCAGCAGGGCGGGACTAGCGGGCTTAGAGCAGTACTTC | CASRAGLAGLEQYF
TRBJ1-2 | . | TRBV6-5 | . | TGTGCCAGCAGTTACAAGGCGGCCTCCGATGGCTACACCTTC | CASSYKAASDGYTF
TRBJ2-5 | TRBD2 | TRBV24-1 | . | TGTGCCACCAGTGACCCCGGGACTAGCGGGAGCGAGACCCAGTACTTC | CATSDPGTSGSETQYF
TRBJ1-5 | TRBD1 | TRBV6-5 | . | TGTGCCAGCAGTCTCCCGGGACAGAATCAGCCCCAGCATTTT | CASSLPGQNQPQHF
TRBJ2-5 | TRBD1 | TRBV5-1 | . | TGCGCCAGCAGCAGAGGACAGGGCGAAGAGACCCAGTACTTC | CASSRGQGEETQYF
TRBJ1-1 | . | TRBV15 | . | TGTGCCACCAGCAGAGTTCAGGCCATGAACACTGAAGCTTTCTTT | CATSRVQAMNTEAFF
TRBJ2-5 | TRBD2 | TRBV5-1 | . | TGCGCCAGCAGCTTGGGGTCTAGCGGGATGGAGACCCAGTACTTC | CASSLGSSGMETQYF
TRBJ2-2 | TRBD1 | TRBV5-1 | . | TGCGCCAGCACCCGGACAGGGGGCATCGGGGAGCTGTTTTTT | CASTRTGGIGELFF
TRBJ2-3 | TRBD2 | TRBV3-1/TRBV3-2 | . | TGTGCCAGCAGCCCCCTCAGGACTAGCGGGAGTTCAGATACGCAGTATTTT | CASSPLRTSGSSDTQYF
TRBJ2-7 | . | TRBV5-8 | . | TGTGCCAGCAGCATCACAGGGTCCCACGAGCAGTACTTC | CASSITGSHEQYF
TRBJ1-6 | TRBD1 | TRBV30 | . | TGTGCCTGGAGTGTGTATACTGGGACAGGGCACAATTCACCCCTCCACTTT | CAWSVYTGTGHNSPLHF
TRBJ2-1 | . | TRBV5-1 | . | TGCGCCAGCAGCTTGCTACTAGAGGGTGAGCAGTTCTTC | CASSLLLEGEQFF
TRBJ2-5 | TRBD1 | TRBV5-1 | . | TGCGCCAGCAGCTCCGGCAGGGGGCATGAGACCCAGTACTTC | CASSSGRGHETQYF
TRBJ2-7 | TRBD2 | TRBV14 | . | TGTGCCAGCAGCCGATCTAGCGGGGGGACCTACGAGCAGTACTTC | CASSRSSGGTYEQYF
TRBJ1-4 | TRBD1 | TRBV19 | . | TGTGCCAGTAGTCCGGGGACAGCAACTAATGAAAAACTGTTTTTT | CASSPGTATNEKLFF
TRBJ2-2 | . | TRBV10-1 | . | TGCGCCAGCAGTGTTGGCGGAGCGAACACCGGGGAGCTGTTTTTT | CASSVGGANTGELFF
TRBJ2-2 | TRBD2 | TRBV6-6 | . | TGTGCCAGCTTTACTAGCGGGAACACCGGGGAGCTGTTTTTT | CASFTSGNTGELFF
TRBJ2-7 | TRBD1 | TRBV5-1 | . | TGCGCCAGCAGCTTGGGGCACCGGGACAGCCTTTACGAGCAGTACTTC | CASSLGHRDSLYEQYF
TRBJ1-5 | . | TRBV23-1 | . | TGCGCCAGCAGTCACCCCGGACCGGGGGGGAATCAGCCCCAGCATTTT | CASSHPGPGGNQPQHF
TRBJ1-2 | . | TRBV25-1 | once | TGTGCCAGCAGTGGGCTCGGGACTTCCCCTTCCTATGGCTACACCTTC | CASSGLGTSPSYGYTF
TRBJ1-2 | . | TRBV5-1 | . | TGCGCCAGCAGCTTGGAGGGAACAGGGTTGGACTATGGCTACACCTTC | CASSLEGTGLDYGYTF
TRBJ2-5 | . | TRBV7-2 | . | TGTGCCAGCAGCTCCCGATTAGTGGGAGGAGAGACCCAGTACTTC | CASSSRLVGGETQYF
TRBJ2-2 | . | TRBV19 | . | TGTGCCAGTAGTATCAACAGCCTGAACACCGGGGAGCTGTTTTTT | CASSINSLNTGELFF
TRBJ2-5 | TRBD2 | TRBV20-1 | . | TGCAGTGCTAGTCGGGGACTAGCGGGAGAGATAGAGACCCAGTACTTC | CSASRGLAGEIETQYF
TRBJ2-1 | . | TRBV7-2 | . | TGTGCCAGCAGCTCCCCGAGGACTATTCCCCGCGAGCAGTTCTTC | CASSSPRTIPREQFF
TRBJ2-1 | TRBD1 | TRBV27 | . | TGTGCCAGCACCCCCTCCGGGACAGCCGTAGAAGGGGAGCAGTTCTTC | CASTPSGTAVEGEQFF
TRBJ1-5 | . | TRBV27 | . | TGTGCCAGCAGTCCAAGGGCCTCTCCCGGGAGAAATAAGCCCCAGCATTTT | CASSPRASPGRNKPQHF
TRBJ2-1 | . | TRBV19 | . | TGTGCCAGTACGAAGTCTATGTCCTACAATGAGCAGTTCTTC | CASTKSMSYNEQFF
TRBJ2-2 | TRBD1 | TRBV15 | . | TGTGCCACCAGCAGATGGGACAGCGACACCGGGGAGCTGTTTTTT | CATSRWDSDTGELFF
TRBJ2-5 | . | TRBV6-6 | . | TGTGCCAGCAGTTATGGGGCTTTACAAGAGACCCAGTACTTC | CASSYGALQETQYF
TRBJ1-2 | TRBD1 | TRBV20-1 | few | TGCAGTGCTAGTGCAACGACAGGGTCTAACTATGGCTACACCTTC | CSASATTGSNYGYTF
TRBJ2-6 | . | TRBV5-4 | . | TGTGCCAGCAGCCCGGATGGGGGAGGCTCTGGGGCCAACGTCCTGACTTTC | CASSPDGGGSGANVLTF
TRBJ1-2 | TRBD1 | TRBV27 | . | TGTGCCAGCAGACAAACCCGGGACAGCTATGGCTACACCTTC | CASRQTRDSYGYTF
TRBJ2-7 | TRBD2 | TRBV18 | few | TGTGCCAGCTCGACTAGCGGCGACAGCTCCTACGAGCAGTACTTC | CASSTSGDSSYEQYF
TRBJ1-2 | . | TRBV28 | few | TGTGCCAGCACTCTAGGGGGGGAAAACTATGGCTACACCTTC | CASTLGGENYGYTF
TRBJ2-7 | TRBD1 | TRBV5-1 | once | TGCGCCAGCAGCTCAGGACAGGGGACCGCCTACGAGCAGTACTTC | CASSSGQGTAYEQYF